The T cell receptor beta chain under discussion was sequenced for a study of siplizumab effects on memory and regulatory T cells. Findings and caveats of the study: Alloreactive sequences traceable to unstimulated CD4+ memory cells declined significantly under siplizumab. Controls showed an average of around 25% Treg-derived mappable alloreactive CD4+ clones, while siplizumab showed around 69%.

There are 13 residues in the CDR3. V lost 2 bases to trimming and J lost 8 bases, with 12 bases between them. The germline CDR1 and CDR2 sequences are MNHEY and SVGAGI. Sequenced by immunoSEQ multiplex PCR; TCRdb stores in-frame clones only, minus some. The table has some 110,000 clones, 85% to 95% seen once. In regard to this clone: Its antigen is undetermined.

Material for sequencing was CD4+ T cells sorted from blood. V and J are TRBV6-5 and TRBJ1-1, with a weak D call TRBD1 (6 bases). This sequence originates from a human donor in good health. CDR3 sequence: CASSYGPDREAFF. CDR3 in DNA: TGTGCCAGCAGTTACGGACCGGACAGAGAAGCTTTCTTT.